This T cell receptor beta chain was identified in a study of shared clonotypes between healthy human individuals. CDR3 length equals 11 residues. Trimming took off 5 bases at V and 4 bases at J, with 3 bases between the two ends. Germline V gene data show CDR1 as LGHNA and CDR2 as YNFKEQ. Generated by immunoSEQ multiplex PCR, the TCRdb table keeps only in-frame clones and is missing some. The sample carries about 87,000 clones, over 40% recorded once. A remark on this clone: With only one base between it and a far larger clone, this is likely a read error.

The sequence derives from a woman aged 35 to 49 in good health. Some clones in this sample may be carry-over from other donors' samples. This chain uses TRBV4-2 with TRBJ1-5; D gene ambiguous. Sequenced input: PBMCs. CDR3 sequence (DNA): TGTGCCAGCAGCTTTAATCAGCCCCAGCATTTT. This codes for CASSFNQPQHF.